What follows are 20 T cell receptor beta chains derived from one specimen sequenced in a study of early T cells in non-severe SARS-CoV-2 infection. TCRdb passed the 5' RACE reads through MiXCR, listing each CDR3 protein once. Here the sample spans about 56,000 distinct CDR3 sequences, around 15% being singletons. Sample: whole blood, taken at baseline. These receptors all come from an adult who was a healthcare worker with PCR-confirmed SARS-CoV-2 infection or an uninfected control (not recorded which).

The rearrangement joins TRBV5-6 to TRBJ2-4; D is tentatively TRBD1 or TRBD2 (6 bases each). From germline, CDR1 is SGHDT and CDR2 YYEEEE. Trimming cost V 0 bases and J 6 bases, with 16 bases left between them. CDR3 size: 16 residues. The CDR3 DNA is TGTGCCAGCAGCTTGGCCGCTGGGGGGCAAAGAAACATTCAGTACTTC. Translated: CASSLAAGGQRNIQYF. The full variable domain, rest sourced from reference TRBV5-6 and TRBJ2-4, is DAGVTQSPTHLIKTRGQQVTLRCSPKSGHDTVSWYQQALGQGPQFIFQYYEEEERQRGNFPDRFSGHQFPNYSSELNVNALLLGDSALYLCASSLAAGGQRNIQYFGAGTRLSVL.

This clonotype was picked up a small number of times. This rearrangement joins TRBV29-1 to TRBJ2-7; no firm D call. The CDR3 has 13 residues. The ends were cut back, 4 bases at V and 1 base at J, with 11 bases in the middle. CDR1 and CDR2 from the germline V gene are SQVTM and ANQGSEA. In DNA form, the CDR3 reads TGCAGCGTTGGGGCGGCATCTTCCTACGAGCAGTACTTC. It codes for CSVGAASSYEQYF.

The V gene is TRBV19, the J gene TRBJ1-5; D perhaps matches TRBD1 (5 bases). V lost 3 bases to trimming and J lost 9 bases, with 18 bases between them. This CDR3 is built from 15 residues. The V gene's germline CDR1 is LNHDA and CDR2 SQIVND (reference sequence). As DNA, the CDR3 is TGTGCCAGTAGTATCCAATGGGACGGGCATCGGCCCCAGCATTTT. This codes for CASSIQWDGHRPQHF.

The chain uses TRBV5-1 and TRBJ2-1, with D tentatively TRBD2 (6 bases). The CDR3 runs 15 residues. The germline V gene encodes CDR1 SGHRS and CDR2 YFSETQ. V was cut by 4 bases and J by 7 bases, with 18 bases left in between. CDR3 bases: TGCGCCAGCAGCGCTGGGGCTAGCGCGTTGAATGAGCAGTTCTTC. It specifies CASSAGASALNEQFF.

Many counts were recorded for this clonotype. No conserved phenylalanine or tryptophan is present at the end of the CDR3, so a read error is the likely explanation. It is unclear where the CDR3 begins or ends on the DNA, so no DNA is shown, and the CDR3 is as TCRdb lists it. The chain recombines TRBV29-1 with TRBJ2-7; TRBD2, the table's D call, was not compared with the DNA. Germline V CDR1 and CDR2: SQVTM, ANQGSEA. The CDR3 sequence runs 13 residues, both termini included. The CDR3 loop is CSVVPHSTKIILI.

This clonotype was seen more than once but under ten times. This rearrangement joins TRBV5-1 to TRBJ2-7, with TRBD1 identical over 7 bases. Trimming cost V 4 bases and J 6 bases; bases outside gene matches: 7. The CDR3 has 13 residues. The germline V gene has CDR1 SGHRS and CDR2 YFSETQ. CDR3: CASSLTGELEQYF. As DNA, the CDR3 is TGCGCCAGCAGCCTCACAGGGGAGCTCGAGCAGTACTTC. Using reference TRBV5-1 and TRBJ2-7 for the parts outside the CDR3, the full variable domain is KAGVTQTPRYLIKTRGQQVTLSCSPISGHRSVSWYQQTPGQGLQFLFEYFSETQRNKGNFPGRFSGRQFSNSRSEMNVSTLELGDSALYLCASSLTGELEQYFGPGTRLTVT.

This clonotype was counted at least ten times. This chain links TRBV14 with TRBJ2-2; no clear D gene. Trimming stripped 0 bases from V and 13 bases from J, with 9 bases between. From germline, CDR1 is SGHDN and CDR2 FVKESK. The CDR3 totals 12 residues. Here the CDR3 reads CASSQEGRWLFF. The CDR3 DNA reads TGTGCCAGCAGCCAAGAGGGCCGCTGGCTGTTTTTT.

The rearrangement uses TRBV12-3 or TRBV12-4 and TRBJ2-6; D possibly uses TRBD1 or TRBD2 (6 bases each). The CDR3 covers 15 residues. V was trimmed by 3 bases and J by 6 bases, leaving 12 bases between them. CDR3 sequence reads: CASSLGGYKANVLTF. CDR3 in DNA: TGTGCCAGCAGTTTGGGGGGCTACAAGGCCAACGTCCTGACTTTC.

This clonotype was counted ten times or more. The chain is built from TRBV27 and TRBJ2-7; D is undetermined. CDR1 is MNHEY and CDR2 is SMNVEV in the germline V gene (reference sequence). V was clipped by 6 bases and J by 0 bases, with 12 bases between them. This CDR3 comprises 14 residues. CDR3 bases: TGTGCCAGCAGATTTGGGGTGTCCTCCTACGAGCAGTACTTC. It codes for CASRFGVSSYEQYF.

This clonotype came up a few times. The chain employs TRBV20-1 and TRBJ2-1; perhaps D is TRBD1 or TRBD2 (5 bases each). This CDR3 is 13 amino acids long. CDR1 and CDR2 (germline): DFQATT, SNEGSKA (reference sequence). Deletions cut 3 bases from V and 4 bases from J, with 10 bases between. In DNA, the CDR3 is TGCAGTGCTAGCTCCGGGGCTTACAATGAGCAGTTCTTC. It encodes CSASSGAYNEQFF.

The sample holds many counts of this clonotype. This rearrangement joins TRBV20-1 to TRBJ2-6; TRBD1 agrees at 8 bases. V shed 3 bases and J 2 bases; nucleotides not matched to a gene: 15. This CDR3 spans 19 amino acids. Germline CDR1 is DFQATT and CDR2 is SNEGSKA (reference sequence). The CDR3 protein is CSARAPGGTGRPGANVLTF. The CDR3 DNA reads as TGCAGTGCTAGGGCCCCTGGGGGGACAGGAAGACCTGGGGCCAACGTCCTGACTTTC.

This clonotype was detected ten times or more. This chain joins TRBV4-1 and TRBJ2-3; 10 bases line up with TRBD2. CDR1 and CDR2 (germline): MGHRA, YSYEKL. The CDR3 contains 20 residues. Trimming cost V 2 bases and J 2 bases; bases outside gene matches: 16. The DNA for the CDR3 is TGCGCCAGCAGCCAAACTAGCGGGGAGGCTTTTCCGGGGGTCACAGATACGCAGTATTTT. Translated, it gives CASSQTSGEAFPGVTDTQYF.

Ten or more counts support this clonotype. V usage is TRBV27 and J usage is TRBJ2-7; D possibly uses TRBD1 or TRBD2 (5 bases each). Germline V gene data show CDR1 as MNHEY and CDR2 as SMNVEV (reference sequence). The V gene lost 3 bases and the J gene lost 1 base, with 10 bases spanning the gap. There are 14 residues in the CDR3. In DNA form, the CDR3 reads TGTGCCAGCAGTTTGGGACGGTCATCCTACGAGCAGTACTTC. It specifies CASSLGRSSYEQYF.

J is TRBJ2-3 and V is TRBV6-5, with D hard to call. CDR3 size: 13 residues. Germline V gene data show CDR1 as MNHEY and CDR2 as SVGAGI. V was cut by 4 bases and J by 3 bases, with 8 bases left in between. CDR3 sequence reads: CASSSVPTDTQYF. The CDR3 DNA reads TGTGCCAGCAGTTCGGTCCCGACAGATACGCAGTATTTT.

This clonotype was detected a few times. V usage is TRBV6-2 or TRBV6-3 and J usage is TRBJ2-3; 9 bases agree with TRBD2. With 0 bases clipped from V and 2 bases from J, the junction kept 9 bases outside the gene matches. The CDR3 totals 18 residues. Germline assignment: CDR1 MNHEY and CDR2 SVGEGT. CDR3 sequence: CASSYSRFGGRATDTQYF. CDR3 DNA sequence: TGTGCCAGCAGTTACTCGAGGTTTGGCGGGAGGGCCACAGATACGCAGTATTTT.

The chain uses TRBV18 and TRBJ2-1; 11 bases are a match to TRBD2. CDR3 size: 17 residues. Germline-derived CDR1 and CDR2 are KGHSH and LQKENI. Losses at the gene ends were 4 bases for V and 6 bases for J; bases not matched to a gene: 11. CDR3 in DNA: TGTGCCAGCTCACAGAACTCGCGGCTAGCGGGGGGCAATGAGCAGTTCTTC. Its translation is CASSQNSRLAGGNEQFF.

The V call is TRBV19, the J call TRBJ2-2; D might be TRBD1 or TRBD2, each matching 5 bases. Between the trimmed V and J ends, which lost 2 bases and 3 bases, there was a span of 7 bases. CDR1 is LNHDA and CDR2 is SQIVND in the germline V gene (reference sequence). The CDR3 loop spans 14 amino acids. This chain's CDR3 is CASSIMGDTGELFF. The CDR3 bases are TGTGCCAGTAGTATAATGGGGGACACCGGGGAGCTGTTTTTT. Combining the CDR3 with reference TRBV19 and TRBJ2-2 gives the whole variable domain DGGITQSPKYLFRKEGQNVTLSCEQNLNHDAMYWYRQDPGQGLRLIYYSQIVNDFQKGDIAEGYSVSREKKESFPLTVTSAQKNPTAFYLCASSIMGDTGELFFGEGSRLTVL.

This chain links TRBV28 with TRBJ2-1; D not certain. V lost 5 bases, J lost 6 bases, and 14 bases lay in between. Germline CDR1 reads MDHEN; CDR2 reads SYDVKM. This CDR3 comprises 14 residues. Here the CDR3 DNA reads TGTGCCAGCAGTCCCCTTATGCTGGTCAATGAGCAGTTCTTC. This translates into CASSPLMLVNEQFF.

This clonotype appeared a few times. CDR3 DNA sequence: TGTGCCAACTCTCCGGAGGGCAAGGCGGACACCGGGGAGCTGTTTTTT. It encodes CANSPEGKADTGELFF. The chain recombines TRBV11-2 with TRBJ2-2; maybe TRBD2 (6 bases). Germline-derived CDR1 and CDR2 are SGHAT and FQNNGV. The CDR3 has 16 amino acids. Trimming left V 10 bases short and J 3 bases short, with 21 bases between.

This clonotype was observed a few times. The V and J genes are TRBV14 and TRBJ2-7, with a possible D match to TRBD2 (5 bases). The germline CDR1 and CDR2 sequences are SGHDN and FVKESK. This CDR3 contains 13 residues. Trimming took 5 bases from V and 7 from J, leaving 15 bases between them. The CDR3 DNA is TGTGCCAGCAGCACTCGGGTCCCGGGAGAGCAGTACTTC. It specifies CASSTRVPGEQYF.